One sample yielded the 10 T cell receptor beta chains listed below, sequenced in a study of blood T cell repertoires in COVID-19. Clones were sequenced by immunoSEQ multiplex PCR, and TCRdb holds only the in-frame ones, with some missing. The sample includes some 530,000 clones, approximately 85% of them seen just once. The sample consisted of peripheral blood. These receptors were obtained from a human donor in a cohort sampled during active COVID-19.

In this sample, this clone turned up once. The V gene is TRBV25-1, the J gene TRBJ2-7, with D possibly being TRBD1 (5 bases). The CDR3 consists of 15 residues. Germline V gene data show CDR1 as MGHDK and CDR2 as SYGVNS. Trimming shortened V by 0 bases and J by 3 bases, and 12 bases separated the two germline ends. The CDR3 spells CASSEYKAGHYEQYF. Here the CDR3 DNA reads TGTGCCAGCAGTGAATATAAGGCAGGACACTACGAGCAGTACTTC.

In this sample, this clone turned up once. This chain links TRBV4-2 with TRBJ1-5, with 9 bases aligning to TRBD1. The CDR3 totals 15 residues. V was pared by 3 bases and J by 4 bases, with 4 bases of the junction left unmatched. Germline V CDR1 and CDR2: LGHNA, YNFKEQ. DNA of the CDR3: TGTGCCAGCAGCCAGGAGACAGGGGGGAATCAGCCCCAGCATTTT. It specifies CASSQETGGNQPQHF.

J is TRBJ1-3 and V is TRBV19, with D unclear. Trimming removed 2 bases from V and 0 bases from J, with 11 bases in between. This CDR3 comprises 16 residues. In germline, CDR1 is LNHDA, CDR2 SQIVND (reference sequence). CDR3 DNA: TGTGCCAGTAGTATACCGTATTCAGGCTCTGGAAACACCATATATTTT. Its translation: CASSIPYSGSGNTIYF.

V gene TRBV7-2 combines with J gene TRBJ2-1; 10 nucleotides agree with TRBD2. The CDR3 has 17 residues. Germline assignment: CDR1 SGHTA and CDR2 FQGNSA. The V segment lost 6 bases and the J segment 2 bases; nucleotides outside the gene matches: 10. CDR3 loop: CASSFEPGLAPYNEQFF. The DNA for the CDR3 is TGTGCCAGCAGTTTTGAGCCGGGACTAGCGCCCTACAATGAGCAGTTCTTC. Combining the CDR3 with reference TRBV7-2 and TRBJ2-1 gives the whole variable domain GAGVSQSPSNKVTEKGKDVELRCDPISGHTALYWYRQSLGQGLEFLIYFQGNSAPDKSGLPSDRFSAERTGGSVSTLTIQRTQQEDSAVYLCASSFEPGLAPYNEQFFGPGTRLTVL.

V usage is TRBV6-2 or TRBV6-3 and J usage is TRBJ1-2; unclear D gene. This CDR3 has 12 amino acids. Trimming pared 2 bases from V and 3 bases from J, leaving 4 bases between. Germline CDR1 MNHEY, CDR2 SVGEGT. This chain's CDR3 is CASSYEYYGYTF. In DNA form, the CDR3 reads TGTGCCAGCAGTTACGAGTACTATGGCTACACCTTC.

The chain uses TRBV15 and TRBJ2-2, with 11 bases that match TRBD2. V lost 7 bases, J lost 7 bases, and 11 bases stayed unmatched. In germline, CDR1 is LNHNV, CDR2 YYDKDF (reference sequence). The CDR3 is 16 amino acids. DNA of the CDR3: TGTGCCACCACCGAACTAACTAGCGGGGGCCACGGGGAGCTGTTTTTT. Amino acid sequence: CATTELTSGGHGELFF.

The J gene is TRBJ1-3, the V gene TRBV5-1, with D tentatively TRBD1 (5 bases). CDR3 length: 17 amino acids. V was clipped by 0 bases and J by 0 bases, with 13 bases between them. The V gene's germline CDR1 is SGHRS and CDR2 YFSETQ. CDR3 amino acids: CASSLGWGRSSGNTIYF. DNA for the CDR3: TGCGCCAGCAGCTTGGGGTGGGGCAGAAGCTCTGGAAACACCATATATTTT.

The chain uses TRBV10-3 and TRBJ1-1, with 8 nucleotides matching TRBD1. V dropped 0 bases and J dropped 4; count of bases not matched to a gene: 4. Germline assignment: CDR1 ENHRY and CDR2 SYGVKD. The CDR3 has 15 residues. The CDR3 reads CAISESNRGGTEAFF. CDR3 DNA sequence: TGTGCCATCAGTGAGTCGAACAGGGGGGGCACTGAAGCTTTCTTT.

As to this clone: This sample also contains other DNA sequences that code for the same CDR3. The genes are TRBV5-1 and TRBJ2-1; 7 bases line up with TRBD2. Looked up from germline, CDR1 is SGHRS and CDR2 is YFSETQ. The V gene end was trimmed by 0 bases and the J gene end by 0 bases; junction bases not matched to a gene: 0. The CDR3 is 15 amino acids. The CDR3: CASSLGGSSYNEQFF. The CDR3 DNA reads as TGCGCCAGCAGCTTGGGCGGGAGCTCCTACAATGAGCAGTTCTTC.

V and J are TRBV6-5 and TRBJ1-1, with D possibly being TRBD1 (6 bases). Germline V gene lookup returns CDR1 MNHEY and CDR2 SVGAGI. This CDR3 has 12 residues. The V gene lost 6 bases and the J gene lost 7 bases, with 12 bases spanning the gap. This CDR3 is CASRGGAGEAFF. CDR3 sequence (DNA): TGTGCCAGCAGAGGGGGGGCGGGTGAAGCTTTCTTT.